This TCR beta chain was sequenced in a study of blood T cell repertoires in COVID-19. Per the germline V gene, CDR1 is SEHNR and CDR2 is FQNEAQ (reference sequence). CDR3 length: 15 amino acids. The ends were cut back, 7 bases at V and 6 bases at J, with 19 bases in the middle. Individuals aged roughly 18 to 95 years were recruited from approximately 22 US areas. The study assigned cohorts using participant-reported clinical history. Generated by immunoSEQ multiplex PCR, the TCRdb table keeps only in-frame clones and is missing some. The sample holds approximately 300,000 clones, 89% seen once. This TCR was recovered from a man aged 60 to 69 who had recovered from COVID-19. The sequenced sample consisted of PBMCs or T cells enriched from blood (not recorded which). The chain links TRBV7-9 to TRBJ1-5; possibly TRBD1 for D (6 bases). In DNA, the CDR3 is TGTGCCAGCACTCCCAACCCCAGGGGCGCTCAGCCCCAGCATTTT. This gives the protein CASTPNPRGAQPQHF.